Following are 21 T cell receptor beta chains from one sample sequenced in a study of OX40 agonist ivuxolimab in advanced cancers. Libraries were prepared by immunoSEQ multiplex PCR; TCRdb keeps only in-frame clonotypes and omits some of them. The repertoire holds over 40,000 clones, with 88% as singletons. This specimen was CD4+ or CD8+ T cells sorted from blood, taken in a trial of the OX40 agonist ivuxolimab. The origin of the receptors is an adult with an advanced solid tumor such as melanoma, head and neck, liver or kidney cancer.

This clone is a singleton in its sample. CDR3 residues: CASSGRLARHEQYF. The CDR3 coding sequence is TGTGCCAGCAGTGGTCGACTAGCCCGCCACGAGCAGTACTTC. The chain recombines TRBV2 with TRBJ2-7; 7 bases align to TRBD2. The CDR3 is made up of 14 amino acids. The V and J ends lost 4 bases and 5 bases, in that order; junction bases with no gene match: 8. Germline CDR1 reads SNHLY; CDR2 reads FYNNEI.

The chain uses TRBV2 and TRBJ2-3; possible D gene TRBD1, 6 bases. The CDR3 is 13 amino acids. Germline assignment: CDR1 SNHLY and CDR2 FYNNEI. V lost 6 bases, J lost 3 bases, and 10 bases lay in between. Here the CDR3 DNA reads TGTGCCAGCAGCCCTCAGGGGACAGATACGCAGTATTTT. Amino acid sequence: CASSPQGTDTQYF.

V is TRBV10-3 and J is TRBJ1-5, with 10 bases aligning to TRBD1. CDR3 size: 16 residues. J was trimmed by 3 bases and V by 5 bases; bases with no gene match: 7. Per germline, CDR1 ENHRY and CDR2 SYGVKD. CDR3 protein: CAISNRDRGDNQPQHF. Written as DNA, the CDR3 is TGTGCCATCAGTAATCGGGACAGGGGCGACAATCAGCCCCAGCATTTT.

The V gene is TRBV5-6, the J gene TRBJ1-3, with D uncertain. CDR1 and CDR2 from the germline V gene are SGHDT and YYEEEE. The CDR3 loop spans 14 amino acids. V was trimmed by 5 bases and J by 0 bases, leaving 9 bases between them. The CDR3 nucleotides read TGTGCCAGCAGTTTCAAGGGCTCTGGAAACACCATATATTTT. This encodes CASSFKGSGNTIYF.

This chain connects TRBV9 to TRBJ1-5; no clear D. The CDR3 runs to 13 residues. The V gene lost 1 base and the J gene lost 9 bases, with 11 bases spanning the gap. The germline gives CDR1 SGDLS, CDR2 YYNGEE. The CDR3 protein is CASSVTYQGPQHF. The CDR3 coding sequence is TGTGCCAGCAGCGTAACTTACCAAGGGCCCCAGCATTTT.

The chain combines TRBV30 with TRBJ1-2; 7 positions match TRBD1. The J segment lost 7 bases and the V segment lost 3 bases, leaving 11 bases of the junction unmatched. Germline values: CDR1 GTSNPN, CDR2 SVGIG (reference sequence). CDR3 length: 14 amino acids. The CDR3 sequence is CAWSRMTGSSGYTF. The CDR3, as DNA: TGTGCCTGGAGCCGGATGACAGGGAGCAGTGGCTACACCTTC. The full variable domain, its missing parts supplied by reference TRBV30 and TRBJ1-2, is SQTIHQWPATLVQPVGSPLSLECTVEGTSNPNLYWYRQAAGRGLQLLFYSVGIGQISSEVPQNLSASRPQDRQFILSSKKLLLSDSGFYLCAWSRMTGSSGYTFGSGTRLTVV.

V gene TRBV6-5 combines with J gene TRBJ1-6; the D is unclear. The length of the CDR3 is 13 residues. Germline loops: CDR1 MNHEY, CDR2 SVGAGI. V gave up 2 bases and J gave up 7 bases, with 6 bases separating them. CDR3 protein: CASSYTTNSPLHF. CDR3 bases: TGTGCCAGCAGTTACACCACAAATTCACCCCTCCACTTT.

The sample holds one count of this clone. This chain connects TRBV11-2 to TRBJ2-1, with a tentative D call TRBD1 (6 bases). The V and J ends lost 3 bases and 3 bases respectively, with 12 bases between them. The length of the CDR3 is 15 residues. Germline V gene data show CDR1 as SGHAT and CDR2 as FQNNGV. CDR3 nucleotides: TGTGCCAGCAGCTTTAGAACAGGGTTCTACAATGAGCAGTTCTTC. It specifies CASSFRTGFYNEQFF. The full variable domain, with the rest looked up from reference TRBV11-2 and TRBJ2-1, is EAGVAQSPRYKIIEKRQSVAFWCNPISGHATLYWYQQILGQGPKLLIQFQNNGVVDDSQLPKDRFSAERLKGVDSTLKIQPAKLEDSAVYLCASSFRTGFYNEQFFGPGTRLTVL.

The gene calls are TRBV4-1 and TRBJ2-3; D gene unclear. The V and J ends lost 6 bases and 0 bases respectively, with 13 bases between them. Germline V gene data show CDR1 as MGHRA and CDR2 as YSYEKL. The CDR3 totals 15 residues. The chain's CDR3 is CASSPGRPSTDTQYF. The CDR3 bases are TGCGCCAGCAGTCCAGGACGGCCAAGCACAGATACGCAGTATTTT.

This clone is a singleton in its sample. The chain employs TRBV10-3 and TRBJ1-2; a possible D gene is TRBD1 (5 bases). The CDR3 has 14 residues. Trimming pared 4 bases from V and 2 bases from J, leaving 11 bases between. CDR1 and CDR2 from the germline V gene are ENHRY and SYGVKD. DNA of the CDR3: TGTGCCATCAGTGTCGGGACGGGAAACTATGGCTACACCTTC. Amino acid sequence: CAISVGTGNYGYTF.

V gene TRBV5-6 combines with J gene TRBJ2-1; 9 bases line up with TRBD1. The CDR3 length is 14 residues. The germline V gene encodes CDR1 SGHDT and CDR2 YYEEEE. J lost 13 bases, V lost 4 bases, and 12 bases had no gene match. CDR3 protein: CASSPDSGQGRQFF. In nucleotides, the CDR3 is TGTGCCAGCAGCCCAGACTCGGGACAGGGCCGTCAGTTCTTC.

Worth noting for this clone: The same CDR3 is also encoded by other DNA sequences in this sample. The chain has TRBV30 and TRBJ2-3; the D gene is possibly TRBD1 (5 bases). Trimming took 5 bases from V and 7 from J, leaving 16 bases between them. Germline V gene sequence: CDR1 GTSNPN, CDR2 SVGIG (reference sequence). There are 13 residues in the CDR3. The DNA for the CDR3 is TGTGCCTGGCTACTCGGAACAGGACATACGCAGTATTTT. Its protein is CAWLLGTGHTQYF.

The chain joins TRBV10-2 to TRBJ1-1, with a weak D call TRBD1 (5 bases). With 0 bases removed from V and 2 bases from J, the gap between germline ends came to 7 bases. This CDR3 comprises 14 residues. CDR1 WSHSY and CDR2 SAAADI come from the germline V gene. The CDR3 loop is CASSESRGNTEAFF. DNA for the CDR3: TGCGCCAGCAGTGAGTCCCGGGGCAACACTGAAGCTTTCTTT.

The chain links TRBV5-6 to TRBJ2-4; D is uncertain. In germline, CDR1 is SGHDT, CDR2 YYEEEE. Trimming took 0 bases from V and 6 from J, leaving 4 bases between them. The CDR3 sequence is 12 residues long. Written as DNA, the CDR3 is TGTGCCAGCAGCTTGGACCTAAACATTCAGTACTTC. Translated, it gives CASSLDLNIQYF.

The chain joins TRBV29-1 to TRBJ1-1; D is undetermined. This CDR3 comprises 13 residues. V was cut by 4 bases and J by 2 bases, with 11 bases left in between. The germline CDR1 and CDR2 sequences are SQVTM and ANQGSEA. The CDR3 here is CSVVKVSNTEAFF. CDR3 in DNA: TGCAGCGTTGTTAAGGTCTCAAACACTGAAGCTTTCTTT.

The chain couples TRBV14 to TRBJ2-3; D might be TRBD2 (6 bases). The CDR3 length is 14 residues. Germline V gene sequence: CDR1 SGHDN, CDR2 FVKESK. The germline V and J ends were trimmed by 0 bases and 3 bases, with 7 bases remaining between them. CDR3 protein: CASSQETRTDTQYF. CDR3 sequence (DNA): TGTGCCAGCAGCCAAGAGACTAGAACAGATACGCAGTATTTT.

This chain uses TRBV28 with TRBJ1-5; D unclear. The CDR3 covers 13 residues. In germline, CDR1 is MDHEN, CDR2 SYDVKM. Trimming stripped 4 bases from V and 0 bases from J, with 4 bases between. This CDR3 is CASSWDSNQPQHF. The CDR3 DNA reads TGTGCCAGCAGTTGGGATAGCAATCAGCCCCAGCATTTT.

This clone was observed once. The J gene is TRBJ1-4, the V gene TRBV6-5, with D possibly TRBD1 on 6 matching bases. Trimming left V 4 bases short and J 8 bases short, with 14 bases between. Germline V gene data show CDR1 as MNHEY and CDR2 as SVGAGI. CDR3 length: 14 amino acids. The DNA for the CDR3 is TGTGCCAGCAGTTCAAGCAGGGGAAAGGAAAAACTGTTTTTT. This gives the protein CASSSSRGKEKLFF.

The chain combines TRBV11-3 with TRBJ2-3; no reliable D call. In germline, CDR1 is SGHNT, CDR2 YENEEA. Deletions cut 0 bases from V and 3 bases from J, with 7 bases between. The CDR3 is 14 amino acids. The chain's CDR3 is CASSLDTRTDTQYF. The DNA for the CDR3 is TGTGCCAGCAGCTTAGATACCCGGACAGATACGCAGTATTTT.

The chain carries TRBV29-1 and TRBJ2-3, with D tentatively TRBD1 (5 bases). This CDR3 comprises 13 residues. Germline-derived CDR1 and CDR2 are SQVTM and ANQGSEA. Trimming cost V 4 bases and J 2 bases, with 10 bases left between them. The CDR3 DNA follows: TGCAGCGTTGGACAGAGCTCCACAGATACGCAGTATTTT. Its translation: CSVGQSSTDTQYF.

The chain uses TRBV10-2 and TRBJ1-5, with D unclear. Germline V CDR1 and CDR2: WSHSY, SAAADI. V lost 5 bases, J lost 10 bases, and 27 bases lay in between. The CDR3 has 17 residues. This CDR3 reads CASSRTGYNSQAGPQHF. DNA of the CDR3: TGCGCCAGCAGTAGGACGGGTTATAACAGTCAGGCGGGTCCCCAGCATTTT.